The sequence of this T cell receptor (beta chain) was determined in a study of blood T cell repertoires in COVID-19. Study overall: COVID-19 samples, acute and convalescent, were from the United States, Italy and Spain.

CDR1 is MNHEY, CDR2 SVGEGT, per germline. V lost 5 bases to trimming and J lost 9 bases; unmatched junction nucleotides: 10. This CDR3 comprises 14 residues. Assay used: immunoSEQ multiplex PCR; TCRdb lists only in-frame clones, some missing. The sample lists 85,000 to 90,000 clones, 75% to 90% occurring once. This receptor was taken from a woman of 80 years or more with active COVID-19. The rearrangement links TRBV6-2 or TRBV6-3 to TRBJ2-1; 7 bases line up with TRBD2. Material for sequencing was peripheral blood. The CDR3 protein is CASSRRQREGEQFF. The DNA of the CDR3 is TGTGCCAGCAGTCGACGGCAGCGGGAAGGTGAGCAGTTCTTC.